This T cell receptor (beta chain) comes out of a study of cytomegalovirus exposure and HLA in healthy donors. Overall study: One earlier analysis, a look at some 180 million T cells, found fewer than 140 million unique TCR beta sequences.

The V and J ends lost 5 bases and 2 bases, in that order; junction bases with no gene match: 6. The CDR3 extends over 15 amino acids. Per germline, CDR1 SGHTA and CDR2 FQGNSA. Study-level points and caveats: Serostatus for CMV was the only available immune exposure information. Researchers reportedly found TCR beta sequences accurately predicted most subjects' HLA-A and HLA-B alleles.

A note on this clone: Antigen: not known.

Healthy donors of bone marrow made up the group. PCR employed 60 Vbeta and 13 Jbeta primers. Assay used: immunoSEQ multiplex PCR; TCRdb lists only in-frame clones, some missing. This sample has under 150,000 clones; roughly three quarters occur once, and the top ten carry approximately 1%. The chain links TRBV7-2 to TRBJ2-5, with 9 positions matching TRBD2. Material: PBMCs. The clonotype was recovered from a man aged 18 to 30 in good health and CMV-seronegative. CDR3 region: CASSPAGGRQETQYF. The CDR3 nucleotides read TGTGCCAGCAGCCCGGCGGGGGGGCGGCAAGAGACCCAGTACTTC.